This T cell receptor beta chain comes out of a study of blood T cell repertoires in COVID-19. Comments on this clone: Its ends do not fully match the called genes, so a read error is possible.

Generated by immunoSEQ multiplex PCR, the TCRdb table keeps only in-frame clones and is missing some. The sample carries 50,000 to 65,000 clones, approximately 91% recorded once. The germline CDR1 and CDR2 sequences are MGHRA and YSYEKL. The CDR3 runs to 14 residues. The rearrangement uses TRBV4-1 and TRBJ1-6; possible D gene TRBD1, 5 bases. This clonotype was obtained from a woman aged 55-69 years with active or convalescent COVID-19. Sequencing was done on a sample of peripheral blood. The CDR3 here is CASSQDRGNSALHF. CDR3 coding DNA: TGCGCCAGCAGCCAAGATCGGGGGAATTCAGCCCTCCACTTT.